This T cell receptor beta chain came from a study of blood T cell repertoires in COVID-19. Study as a whole: From T cells, B-cell-depleted T cells, or PBMCs came the material, which was cDNA or gDNA.

Trimming removed 0 bases from V and 7 bases from J, with 13 bases in between. Per the germline V gene, CDR1 is MGHRA and CDR2 is YSYEKL. The CDR3 has 15 amino acids. Clones were read by immunoSEQ multiplex PCR, and TCRdb kept only the in-frame ones, dropping some. The repertoire holds more than 150,000 clones, with 78% as singletons. The sequenced sample consisted of peripheral blood. The receptor's source is a woman over 75 with active or convalescent COVID-19. The chain joins TRBV4-1 to TRBJ1-5, with D perhaps TRBD1 (5 bases). The CDR3 spells CASSQDGGIRQPQHF. The CDR3, as DNA: TGCGCCAGCAGCCAAGATGGGGGGATACGACAGCCCCAGCATTTT.